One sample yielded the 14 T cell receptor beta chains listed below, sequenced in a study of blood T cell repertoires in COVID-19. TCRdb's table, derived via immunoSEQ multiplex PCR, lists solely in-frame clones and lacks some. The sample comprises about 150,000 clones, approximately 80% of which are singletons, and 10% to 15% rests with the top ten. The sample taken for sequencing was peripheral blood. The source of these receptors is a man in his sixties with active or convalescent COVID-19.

CDR3 loop: CASSLGRGGRSSYNEQFF. CDR3 bases: TGTGCCAGCAGCTTAGGCCGGGGGGGGCGGAGCTCCTACAATGAGCAGTTCTTC. The chain links TRBV11-2 to TRBJ2-1; 8 bases are shared with TRBD2. The CDR3 is made up of 18 amino acids. After removal of 1 base from V and 0 bases from J, the junction contained 8 bases not matched to a gene. Germline loops: CDR1 SGHAT, CDR2 FQNNGV.

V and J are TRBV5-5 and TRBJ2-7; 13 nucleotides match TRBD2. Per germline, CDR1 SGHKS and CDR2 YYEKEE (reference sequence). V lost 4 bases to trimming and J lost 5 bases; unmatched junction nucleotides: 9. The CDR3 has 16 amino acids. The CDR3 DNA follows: TGTGCCAGCAGCAGGACTAGCGGGGGCTTTCTTGACGAGCAGTACTTC. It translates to CASSRTSGGFLDEQYF.

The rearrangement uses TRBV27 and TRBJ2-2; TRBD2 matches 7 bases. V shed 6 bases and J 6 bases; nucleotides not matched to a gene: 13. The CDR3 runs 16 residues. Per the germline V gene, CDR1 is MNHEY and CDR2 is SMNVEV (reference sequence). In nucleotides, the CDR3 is TGTGCCAGCAGACTGCTAGGACTAGTAGATCCCGGGGAGCTGTTTTTT. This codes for CASRLLGLVDPGELFF.

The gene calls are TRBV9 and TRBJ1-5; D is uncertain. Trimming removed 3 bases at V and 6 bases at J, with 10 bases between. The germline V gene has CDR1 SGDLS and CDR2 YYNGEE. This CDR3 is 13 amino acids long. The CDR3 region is CASSASTIQPQHF. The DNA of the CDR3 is TGTGCCAGCAGCGCCAGCACTATTCAGCCCCAGCATTTT. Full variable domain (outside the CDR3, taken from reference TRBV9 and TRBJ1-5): DSGVTQTPKHLITATGQRVTLRCSPRSGDLSVYWYQQSLDQGLQFLIQYYNGEERAKGNILERFSAQQFPDLHSELNLSSLELGDSALYFCASSASTIQPQHFGDGTRLSIL.

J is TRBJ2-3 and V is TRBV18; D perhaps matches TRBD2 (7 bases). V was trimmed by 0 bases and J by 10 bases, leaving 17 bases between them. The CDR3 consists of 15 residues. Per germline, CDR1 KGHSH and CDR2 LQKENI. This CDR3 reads CASSPPRAEGGAQYF. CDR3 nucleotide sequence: TGTGCCAGCTCACCACCTAGAGCGGAGGGGGGGGCGCAGTATTTT. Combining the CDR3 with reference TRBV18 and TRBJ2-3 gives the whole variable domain NAGVMQNPRHLVRRRGQEARLRCSPMKGHSHVYWYRQLPEEGLKFMVYLQKENIIDESGMPKERFSAEFPKEGPSILRIQQVVRGDSAAYFCASSPPRAEGGAQYFGPGTRLTVL.

The CDR3 region has the DNA TGTGCCAGTAGTCGCCAGAGCGGGAGCACTAATGAGCAGTTCTTC. Protein product: CASSRQSGSTNEQFF. J is TRBJ2-1 and V is TRBV19; 8 bases are shared with TRBD2. The J segment lost 7 bases and the V segment lost 5 bases, leaving 10 bases of the junction unmatched. From germline, CDR1 is LNHDA and CDR2 SQIVND (reference sequence). The CDR3 runs 15 residues. The variable domain in full, completed from reference TRBV19 and TRBJ2-1, reads DGGITQSPKYLFRKEGQNVTLSCEQNLNHDAMYWYRQDPGQGLRLIYYSQIVNDFQKGDIAEGYSVSREKKESFPLTVTSAQKNPTAFYLCASSRQSGSTNEQFFGPGTRLTVL.

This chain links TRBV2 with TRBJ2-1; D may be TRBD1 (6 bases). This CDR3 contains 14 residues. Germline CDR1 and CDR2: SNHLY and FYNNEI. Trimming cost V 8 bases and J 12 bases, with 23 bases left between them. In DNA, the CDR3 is TGTGCCAGCGGTCGTGGGACACCTACCTGGGGGCAGTTCTTC. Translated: CASGRGTPTWGQFF.

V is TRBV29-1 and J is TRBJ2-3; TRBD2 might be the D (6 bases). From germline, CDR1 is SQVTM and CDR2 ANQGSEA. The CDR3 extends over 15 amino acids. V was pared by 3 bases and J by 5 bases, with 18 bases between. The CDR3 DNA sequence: TGCAGCGTTGATTCGGTAGCGGTGGAGGTAGATACGCAGTATTTT. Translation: CSVDSVAVEVDTQYF.

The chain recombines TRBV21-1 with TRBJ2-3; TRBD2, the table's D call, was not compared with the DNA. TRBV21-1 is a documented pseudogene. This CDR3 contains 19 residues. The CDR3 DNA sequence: TGTGCCAGCAGCCACACTAGCGGGCCCAAGCCAGGGATAACAGATACGCAGTATTTT. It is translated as CASSHTSGPKPGITDTQYF.

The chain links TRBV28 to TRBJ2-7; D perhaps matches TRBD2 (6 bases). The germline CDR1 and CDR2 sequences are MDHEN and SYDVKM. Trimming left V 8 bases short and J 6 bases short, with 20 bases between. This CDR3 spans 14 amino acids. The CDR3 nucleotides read TGTGCCAGCGTTAGCGGTGGCAGGGTGGGCGAGCAGTACTTC. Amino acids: CASVSGGRVGEQYF.

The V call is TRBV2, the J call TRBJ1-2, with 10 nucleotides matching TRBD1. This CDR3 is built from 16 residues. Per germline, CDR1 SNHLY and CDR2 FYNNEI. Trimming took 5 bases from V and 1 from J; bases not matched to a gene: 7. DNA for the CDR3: TGTGCCAGCAGTCGGGACAGGGGCAACCTTAACTATGGCTACACCTTC. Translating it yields CASSRDRGNLNYGYTF.

The CDR3 protein is CASGPGLGDNEQFF. The CDR3 region has the DNA TGTGCTAGTGGTCCGGGACTAGGGGACAATGAGCAGTTCTTC. The chain uses TRBV12-5 and TRBJ2-1; 8 bases match TRBD2. Germline V gives CDR1 LGHNT, CDR2 FRNRAP. J lost 5 bases, V lost 5 bases, and 5 bases had no gene match. CDR3 length: 14 amino acids.

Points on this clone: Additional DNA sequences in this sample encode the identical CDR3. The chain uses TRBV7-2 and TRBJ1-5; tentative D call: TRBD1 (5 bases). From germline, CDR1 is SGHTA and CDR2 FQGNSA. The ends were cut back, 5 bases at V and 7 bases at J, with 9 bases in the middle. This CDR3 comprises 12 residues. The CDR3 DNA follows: TGTGCCAGCAGCCCCCCAGGGCAGCCCCAGCATTTT. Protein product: CASSPPGQPQHF.

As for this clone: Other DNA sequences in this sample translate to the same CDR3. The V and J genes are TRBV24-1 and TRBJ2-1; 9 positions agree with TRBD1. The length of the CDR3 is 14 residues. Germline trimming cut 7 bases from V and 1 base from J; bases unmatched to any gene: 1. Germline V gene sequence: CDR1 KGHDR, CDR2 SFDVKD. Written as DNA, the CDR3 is TGTGCCACCAGCGACAGGGGGTCCTACAATGAGCAGTTCTTC. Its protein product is CATSDRGSYNEQFF.